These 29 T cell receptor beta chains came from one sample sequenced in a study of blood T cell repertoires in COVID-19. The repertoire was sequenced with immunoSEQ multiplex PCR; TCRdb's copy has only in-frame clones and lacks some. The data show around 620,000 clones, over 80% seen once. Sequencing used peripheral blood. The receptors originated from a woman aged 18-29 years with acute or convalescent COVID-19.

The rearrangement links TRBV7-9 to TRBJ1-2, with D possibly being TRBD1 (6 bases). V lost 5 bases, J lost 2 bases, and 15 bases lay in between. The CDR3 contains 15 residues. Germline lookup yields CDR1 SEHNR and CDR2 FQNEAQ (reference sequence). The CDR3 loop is CASSHKQGPNYGYTF. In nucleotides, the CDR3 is TGTGCCAGCAGCCATAAACAGGGTCCCAACTATGGCTACACCTTC.

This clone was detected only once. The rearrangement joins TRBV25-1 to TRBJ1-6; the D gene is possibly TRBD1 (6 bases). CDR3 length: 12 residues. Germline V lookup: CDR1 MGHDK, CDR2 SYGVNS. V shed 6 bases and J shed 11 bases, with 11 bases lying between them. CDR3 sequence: CASSTGRPPLHF. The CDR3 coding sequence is TGTGCCAGCAGCACAGGGCGGCCACCCCTCCACTTT.

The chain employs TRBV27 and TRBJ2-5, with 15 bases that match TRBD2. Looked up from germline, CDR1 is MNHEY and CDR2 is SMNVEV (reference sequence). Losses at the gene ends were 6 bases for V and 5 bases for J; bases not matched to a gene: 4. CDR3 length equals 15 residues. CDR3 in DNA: TGTGCCAGCAGAAGGACTAGCGGGGGGGCGGAGACCCAGTACTTC. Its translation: CASRRTSGGAETQYF.

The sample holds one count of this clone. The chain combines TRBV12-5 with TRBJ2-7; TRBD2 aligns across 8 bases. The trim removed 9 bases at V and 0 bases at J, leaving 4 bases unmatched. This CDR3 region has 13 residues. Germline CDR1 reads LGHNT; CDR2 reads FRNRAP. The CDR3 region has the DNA TGTGCTAGGCCGGGGGGGCACTCCTACGAGCAGTACTTC. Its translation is CARPGGHSYEQYF.

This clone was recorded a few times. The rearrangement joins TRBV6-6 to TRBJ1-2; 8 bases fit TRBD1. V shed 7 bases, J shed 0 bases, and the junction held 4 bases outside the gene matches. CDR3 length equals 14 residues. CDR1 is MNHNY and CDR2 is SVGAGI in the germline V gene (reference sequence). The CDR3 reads CASTVQGANYGYTF. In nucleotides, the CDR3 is TGTGCCAGCACCGTACAGGGGGCTAACTATGGCTACACCTTC.

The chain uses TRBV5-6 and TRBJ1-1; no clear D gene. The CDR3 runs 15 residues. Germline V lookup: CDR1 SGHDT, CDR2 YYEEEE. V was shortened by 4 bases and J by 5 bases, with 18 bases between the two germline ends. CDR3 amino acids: CASSPRPGPGTEAFF. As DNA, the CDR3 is TGTGCCAGCAGCCCCCGACCCGGACCGGGGACTGAAGCTTTCTTT.

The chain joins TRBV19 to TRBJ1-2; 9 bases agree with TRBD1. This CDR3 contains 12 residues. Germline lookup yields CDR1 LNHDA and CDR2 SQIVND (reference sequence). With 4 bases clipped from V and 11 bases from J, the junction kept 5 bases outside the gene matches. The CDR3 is CASSTDRGEYTF. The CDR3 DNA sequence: TGTGCCAGTAGTACGGACAGGGGCGAGTACACCTTC. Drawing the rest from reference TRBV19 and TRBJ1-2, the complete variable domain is DGGITQSPKYLFRKEGQNVTLSCEQNLNHDAMYWYRQDPGQGLRLIYYSQIVNDFQKGDIAEGYSVSREKKESFPLTVTSAQKNPTAFYLCASSTDRGEYTFGSGTRLTVV.

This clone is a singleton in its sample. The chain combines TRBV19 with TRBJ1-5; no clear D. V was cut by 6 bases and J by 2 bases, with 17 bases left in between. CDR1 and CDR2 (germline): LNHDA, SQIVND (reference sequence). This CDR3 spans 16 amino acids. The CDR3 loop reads CASRPPSSRGNQPQHF. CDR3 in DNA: TGTGCCAGTAGACCCCCCTCGAGCCGGGGCAATCAGCCCCAGCATTTT.

The CDR3 reads CASGTGTGGSYEQYF. CDR3 bases: TGTGCCAGCGGGACCGGGACAGGAGGCTCCTACGAGCAGTACTTC. V usage is TRBV21-1 and J usage is TRBJ2-7; the tabulated D call, TRBD1, remains unverified against the DNA. TRBV21-1 is described as a pseudogene. This CDR3 is built from 15 residues.

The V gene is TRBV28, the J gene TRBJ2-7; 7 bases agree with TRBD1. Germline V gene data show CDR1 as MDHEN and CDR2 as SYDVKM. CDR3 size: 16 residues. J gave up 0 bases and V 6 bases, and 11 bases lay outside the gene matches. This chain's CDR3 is CASSSHTGQASYEQYF. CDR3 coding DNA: TGTGCCAGCAGCTCCCATACTGGACAGGCCTCCTACGAGCAGTACTTC.

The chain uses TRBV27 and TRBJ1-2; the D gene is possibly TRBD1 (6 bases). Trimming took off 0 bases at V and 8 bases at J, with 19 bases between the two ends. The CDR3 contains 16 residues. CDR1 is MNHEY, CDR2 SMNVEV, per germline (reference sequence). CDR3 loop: CASSLSWAGVWAGYTF. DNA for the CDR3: TGTGCCAGCAGTTTATCTTGGGCAGGGGTATGGGCGGGCTACACCTTC.

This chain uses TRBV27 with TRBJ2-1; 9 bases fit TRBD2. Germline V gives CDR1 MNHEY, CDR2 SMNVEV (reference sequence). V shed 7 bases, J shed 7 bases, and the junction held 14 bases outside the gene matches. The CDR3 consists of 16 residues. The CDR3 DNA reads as TGTGCCAGCACCATGATACCACGGACTAGCGATAATGAGCAGTTCTTC. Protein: CASTMIPRTSDNEQFF.

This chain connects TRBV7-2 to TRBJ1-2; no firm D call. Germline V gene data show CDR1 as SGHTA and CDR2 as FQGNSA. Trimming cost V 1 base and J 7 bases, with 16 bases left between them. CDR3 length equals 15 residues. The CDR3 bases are TGTGCCAGCAGCTTAGAACAGCCCCACCGGTCTGGCTACACCTTC. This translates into CASSLEQPHRSGYTF.

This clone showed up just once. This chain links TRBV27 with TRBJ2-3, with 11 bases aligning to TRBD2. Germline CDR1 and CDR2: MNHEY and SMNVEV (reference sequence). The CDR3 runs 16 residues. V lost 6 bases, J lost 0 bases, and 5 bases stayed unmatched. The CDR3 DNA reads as TGTGCCAGCAGGCTAGCGGGGGGATTTAGCACAGATACGCAGTATTTT. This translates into CASRLAGGFSTDTQYF.

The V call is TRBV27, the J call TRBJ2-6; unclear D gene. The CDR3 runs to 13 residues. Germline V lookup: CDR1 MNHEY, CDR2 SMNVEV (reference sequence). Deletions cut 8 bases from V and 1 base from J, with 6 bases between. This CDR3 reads CASQFSGANVLTF. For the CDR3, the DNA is TGTGCCAGCCAGTTTTCTGGGGCCAACGTCCTGACTTTC.

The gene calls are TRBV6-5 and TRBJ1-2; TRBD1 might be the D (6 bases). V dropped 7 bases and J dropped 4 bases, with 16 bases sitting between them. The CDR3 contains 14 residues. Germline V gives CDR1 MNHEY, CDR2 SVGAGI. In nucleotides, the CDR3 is TGTGCCAGCATTTTGAATCGGGACATCTATGGCTACACCTTC. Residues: CASILNRDIYGYTF.

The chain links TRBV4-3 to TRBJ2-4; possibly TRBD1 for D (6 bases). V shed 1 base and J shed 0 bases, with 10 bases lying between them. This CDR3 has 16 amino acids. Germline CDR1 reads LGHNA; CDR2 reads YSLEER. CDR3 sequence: CASSQGTGSAKNIQYF. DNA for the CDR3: TGCGCCAGCAGCCAAGGAACAGGGTCAGCCAAAAACATTCAGTACTTC.

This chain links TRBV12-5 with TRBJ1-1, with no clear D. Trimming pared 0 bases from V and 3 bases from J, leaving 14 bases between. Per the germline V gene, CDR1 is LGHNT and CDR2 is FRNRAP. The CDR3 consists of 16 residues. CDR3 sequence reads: CASGLVLEGEDTEAFF. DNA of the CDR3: TGTGCTAGTGGTTTGGTACTCGAGGGAGAGGACACTGAAGCTTTCTTT. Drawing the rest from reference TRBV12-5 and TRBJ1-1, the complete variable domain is DARVTQTPRHKVTEMGQEVTMRCQPILGHNTVFWYRQTMMQGLELLAYFRNRAPLDDSGMPKDRFSAEMPDATLATLKIQPSEPRDSAVYFCASGLVLEGEDTEAFFGQGTRLTVV.

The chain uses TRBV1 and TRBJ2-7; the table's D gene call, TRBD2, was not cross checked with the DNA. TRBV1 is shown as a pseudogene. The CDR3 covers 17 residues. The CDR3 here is CTSSTGLAGARSYEQYF. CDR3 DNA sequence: TGCACCAGCAGCACAGGACTAGCGGGGGCGCGCTCCTACGAGCAGTACTTC.

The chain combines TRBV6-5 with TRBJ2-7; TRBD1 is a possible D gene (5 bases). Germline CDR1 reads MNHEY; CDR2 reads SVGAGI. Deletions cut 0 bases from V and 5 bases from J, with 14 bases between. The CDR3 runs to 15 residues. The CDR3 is CASSYSWGRYHEQYF. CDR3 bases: TGTGCCAGCAGTTACTCATGGGGCAGGTACCACGAGCAGTACTTC.

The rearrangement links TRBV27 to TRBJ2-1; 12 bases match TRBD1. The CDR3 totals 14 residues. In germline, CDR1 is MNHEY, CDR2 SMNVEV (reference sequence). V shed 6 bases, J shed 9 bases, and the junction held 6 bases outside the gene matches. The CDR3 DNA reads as TGTGCCAGCAGCGGGACAGGGGGCTTCGGTGAGCAGTTCTTC. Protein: CASSGTGGFGEQFF.

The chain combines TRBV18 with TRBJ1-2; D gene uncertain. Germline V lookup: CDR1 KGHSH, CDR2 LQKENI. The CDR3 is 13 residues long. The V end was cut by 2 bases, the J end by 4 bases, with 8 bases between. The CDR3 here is CASSPDKVYGYTF. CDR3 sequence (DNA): TGTGCCAGCTCACCAGACAAGGTCTATGGCTACACCTTC.

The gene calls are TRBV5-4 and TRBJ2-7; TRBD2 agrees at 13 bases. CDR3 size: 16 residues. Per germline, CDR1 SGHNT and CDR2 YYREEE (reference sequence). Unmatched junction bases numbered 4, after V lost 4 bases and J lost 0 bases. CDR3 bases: TGTGCCAGCAGCCCGGGGACTAGCGGGGTCTCCTACGAGCAGTACTTC. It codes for CASSPGTSGVSYEQYF.

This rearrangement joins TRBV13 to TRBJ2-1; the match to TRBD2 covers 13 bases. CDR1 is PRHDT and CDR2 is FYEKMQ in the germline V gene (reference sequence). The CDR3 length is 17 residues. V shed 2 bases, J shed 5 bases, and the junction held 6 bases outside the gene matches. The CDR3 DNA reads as TGTGCCAGCAGCTTAAGTGGGACTAGCGGGGCAGACAATGAGCAGTTCTTC. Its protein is CASSLSGTSGADNEQFF.

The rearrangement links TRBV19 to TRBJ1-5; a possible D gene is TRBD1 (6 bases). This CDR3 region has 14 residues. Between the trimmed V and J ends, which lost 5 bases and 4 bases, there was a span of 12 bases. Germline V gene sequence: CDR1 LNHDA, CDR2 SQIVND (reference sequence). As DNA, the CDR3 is TGTGCCAGTAGTGTCCAAACAGGGAATCAGCCCCAGCATTTT. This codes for CASSVQTGNQPQHF.

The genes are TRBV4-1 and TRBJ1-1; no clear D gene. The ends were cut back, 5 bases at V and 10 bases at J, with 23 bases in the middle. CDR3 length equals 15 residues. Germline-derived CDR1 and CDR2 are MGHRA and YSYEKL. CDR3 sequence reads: CASSYTDAGFSIAFF. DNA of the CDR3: TGCGCCAGCAGCTACACGGACGCGGGTTTTTCTATAGCTTTCTTT.

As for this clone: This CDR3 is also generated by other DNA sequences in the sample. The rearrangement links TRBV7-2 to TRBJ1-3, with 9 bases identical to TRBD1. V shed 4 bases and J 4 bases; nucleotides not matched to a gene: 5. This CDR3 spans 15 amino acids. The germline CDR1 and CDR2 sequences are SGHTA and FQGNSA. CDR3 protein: CASSWGQGTGNTIYF. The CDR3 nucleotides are TGTGCCAGCAGCTGGGGACAGGGAACGGGAAACACCATATATTTT.

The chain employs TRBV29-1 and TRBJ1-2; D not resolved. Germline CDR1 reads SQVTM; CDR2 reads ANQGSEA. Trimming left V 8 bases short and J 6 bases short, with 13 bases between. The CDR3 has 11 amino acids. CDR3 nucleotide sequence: TGCAGCATCCTACCCGGGGATGGCTACACCTTC. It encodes CSILPGDGYTF.

The CDR3 region is CASSSRFQAGGLRPYEQYF. CDR3 in DNA: TGTGCCAGCAGTTCCAGGTTTCAAGCGGGGGGGCTCCGGCCTTACGAGCAGTACTTC. The chain uses TRBV28 and TRBJ2-7, with 10 positions matching TRBD2. The CDR3 spans 19 residues. CDR1 is MDHEN and CDR2 is SYDVKM in the germline V gene. Trimming at V came to 4 bases and at J to 4 bases, leaving 19 bases not matched to a gene.